A selection of T cell receptor beta chains follows, all from one sample in a study of T cell changes during pregnancy in multiple sclerosis. Using immunoSEQ multiplex PCR, the repertoire was profiled, and TCRdb retains in-frame clones only, with some absent. The sample yields 100,000 or so clones, 94% seen once. Source: peripheral blood, taken before pregnancy. The receptors stem from a female donor with multiple sclerosis, enrolled in a pregnancy study. CDR3s include the opening cysteine and the closing phenylalanine or tryptophan. Fields, in order: clone size, J gene, V gene, D gene, CDR3 DNA, CDR3 protein. A D gene is named only where the DNA matches it firmly. Clone size is shown for a subset of rows, as once, few, many or a class of expanded clone.

clone size: -
J gene: TRBJ1-2
V gene: TRBV6-5
D gene: -
CDR3 DNA: TGTGCCAGCCTTCCCACCGGGCAGGGGATGGCTGGCTACACCTTC
CDR3 protein: CASLPTGQGMAGYTF

clone size: few
J gene: TRBJ2-2
V gene: TRBV30
D gene: TRBD1
CDR3 DNA: TGTGCCTGGAGTGTCGGACAGGTTCGCACCGGGGAGCTGTTTTTT
CDR3 protein: CAWSVGQVRTGELFF

clone size: -
J gene: TRBJ2-7
V gene: TRBV28
D gene: -
CDR3 DNA: TGTGCCAGCAGCCACCAGAGGTACGAGCAGTACTTC
CDR3 protein: CASSHQRYEQYF

clone size: -
J gene: TRBJ2-1
V gene: TRBV28
D gene: -
CDR3 DNA: TGTGCCAGCAGTTTAATGTTGACTGGCAATGAGCAGTTCTTC
CDR3 protein: CASSLMLTGNEQFF

clone size: -
J gene: TRBJ1-1
V gene: TRBV4-2
D gene: TRBD1
CDR3 DNA: TGTGCCAGCAGCCAAGCAGGGGGGAACACTGAAGCTTTCTTT
CDR3 protein: CASSQAGGNTEAFF

clone size: -
J gene: TRBJ2-1
V gene: TRBV7-3
D gene: -
CDR3 DNA: TGTGCCAGCAGCCCATCCGGGACTCCCTCCTACAATGAGCAGTTCTTC
CDR3 protein: CASSPSGTPSYNEQFF

clone size: -
J gene: TRBJ1-1
V gene: TRBV7-8
D gene: TRBD1
CDR3 DNA: TGTGCCAGCACCAATCGGGGGGGCAGGGGGAATACTGAAGCTTTCTTT
CDR3 protein: CASTNRGGRGNTEAFF

clone size: -
J gene: TRBJ2-5
V gene: TRBV20-1
D gene: -
CDR3 DNA: TGCAGTGCTAGGGACTTAGAGACCCAGTACTTC
CDR3 protein: CSARDLETQYF

clone size: -
J gene: TRBJ1-1
V gene: TRBV5-1
D gene: TRBD1
CDR3 DNA: TGCGCCAGCAGCTTCGCAAGGGGGCCGCATATGAACACTGAAGCTTTCTTT
CDR3 protein: CASSFARGPHMNTEAFF

clone size: -
J gene: TRBJ1-2
V gene: TRBV5-1
D gene: TRBD1
CDR3 DNA: TGCGCCAGCAGCTTGTCCCAACAAGGGGGCGGTGGCTACACCTTC
CDR3 protein: CASSLSQQGGGGYTF

clone size: -
J gene: TRBJ2-7
V gene: TRBV30
D gene: TRBD2
CDR3 DNA: TGTGCCTGGAGTGTCGGGCTAGCGGGAGAAGAGCAGTACTTC
CDR3 protein: CAWSVGLAGEEQYF

clone size: -
J gene: TRBJ2-7
V gene: TRBV28
D gene: TRBD1
CDR3 DNA: TGTGCCAGCATACAGGGGACCGAGCAGTACTTC
CDR3 protein: CASIQGTEQYF

clone size: -
J gene: TRBJ2-7
V gene: TRBV4-1
D gene: -
CDR3 DNA: TGCGCCAGCAGCCAAACTACAGGGTACGAGCAGTACTTC
CDR3 protein: CASSQTTGYEQYF

clone size: -
J gene: TRBJ2-5
V gene: TRBV5-1
D gene: TRBD1
CDR3 DNA: TGCGCCAGCAGCTTGGCCGACAGGGACCAAGAGACCCAGTACTTC
CDR3 protein: CASSLADRDQETQYF

clone size: -
J gene: TRBJ2-1
V gene: TRBV11-1
D gene: -
CDR3 DNA: TGTGCCAGCAGCTTAGTCCCAAATGAGCAGTTCTTC
CDR3 protein: CASSLVPNEQFF

clone size: once
J gene: TRBJ2-7
V gene: TRBV19
D gene: TRBD1
CDR3 DNA: TGTGCCACCCGGGACAGGGGGGCTAGCGGGAAATACGAGCAGTACTTC
CDR3 protein: CATRDRGASGKYEQYF

clone size: -
J gene: TRBJ2-7
V gene: TRBV29-1
D gene: -
CDR3 DNA: TGCAGCGTTGCGGGGTTCGACGAGCAGTACTTC
CDR3 protein: CSVAGFDEQYF

clone size: -
J gene: TRBJ1-1
V gene: TRBV29-1
D gene: -
CDR3 DNA: TGCAGCGTTGAAGTAATCAGCGGTTCTGAAGCTTTCTTT
CDR3 protein: CSVEVISGSEAFF

clone size: -
J gene: TRBJ2-7
V gene: TRBV7-9
D gene: -
CDR3 DNA: TGTGCCAGCAGCGGAGGGTCCCAACGTTTAGCCTACGAGCAGTACTTC
CDR3 protein: CASSGGSQRLAYEQYF

clone size: -
J gene: TRBJ2-7
V gene: TRBV7-2
D gene: TRBD2
CDR3 DNA: TGTGCCAGCAGCTTAGATAGCGGGAGGGCCTACGAGCAGTACTTC
CDR3 protein: CASSLDSGRAYEQYF

clone size: -
J gene: TRBJ1-4
V gene: TRBV15
D gene: -
CDR3 DNA: TGTGCCACCAGCACCCGCCAGGATCTTAATGAAAAACTGTTTTTT
CDR3 protein: CATSTRQDLNEKLFF

clone size: -
J gene: TRBJ2-7
V gene: TRBV29-1
D gene: -
CDR3 DNA: TGCAGCGTTGTCGGTGATAGCGGTTACGAGCAGTACTTC
CDR3 protein: CSVVGDSGYEQYF

clone size: -
J gene: TRBJ2-5
V gene: TRBV7-9
D gene: -
CDR3 DNA: TGTGCCAGCAGCTTAGGACTTGAGACCCAGTACTTC
CDR3 protein: CASSLGLETQYF

clone size: -
J gene: TRBJ2-2
V gene: TRBV4-1
D gene: TRBD1
CDR3 DNA: TGCGCCAGCGAAGGTGGGACAGGGGGCTCCGGGGAGCTGTTTTTT
CDR3 protein: CASEGGTGGSGELFF

clone size: -
J gene: TRBJ2-3
V gene: TRBV4-1
D gene: TRBD1
CDR3 DNA: TGCGCCAGCAGCCAACCGAGACAGGGGGCGCGGGAAGATACGCAGTATTTT
CDR3 protein: CASSQPRQGAREDTQYF

clone size: -
J gene: TRBJ1-5
V gene: TRBV4-1
D gene: -
CDR3 DNA: TGCGCCAGCAGCCAACACAGGGACGGCGCCAATCAGCCCCAGCATTTT
CDR3 protein: CASSQHRDGANQPQHF

clone size: -
J gene: TRBJ2-7
V gene: TRBV6-1
D gene: -
CDR3 DNA: TGTGCCAGCAGTGAAGAGGAGACAGGCCCCTACGAGCAGTACTTC
CDR3 protein: CASSEEETGPYEQYF

clone size: -
J gene: TRBJ2-7
V gene: TRBV6-5
D gene: TRBD1
CDR3 DNA: TGTGCCAGCGGATGGCTAGGGGGCGGCGAGCAGTACTTC
CDR3 protein: CASGWLGGGEQYF

clone size: -
J gene: TRBJ1-5
V gene: TRBV9
D gene: TRBD1
CDR3 DNA: TGTGCCAGCAGCGTAGGGACAGGGGGGATTCAGCCCCAGCATTTT
CDR3 protein: CASSVGTGGIQPQHF

clone size: -
J gene: TRBJ1-2
V gene: TRBV11-2
D gene: -
CDR3 DNA: TGTGCCAGCAGCTTAGGGGGGAGGGATGGCTACACCTTC
CDR3 protein: CASSLGGRDGYTF

clone size: -
J gene: TRBJ2-1
V gene: TRBV7-9
D gene: TRBD1
CDR3 DNA: TGTGCCAGCAGCCGCCAGGACAGGGGGCTTGTCCATGAGCAGTTCTTC
CDR3 protein: CASSRQDRGLVHEQFF

clone size: -
J gene: TRBJ2-6
V gene: TRBV4-2
D gene: TRBD1
CDR3 DNA: TGTGCCAGCAGCCAACTCGACAGGGCTGGGGCCAACGTCCTGACTTTC
CDR3 protein: CASSQLDRAGANVLTF

clone size: -
J gene: TRBJ2-2
V gene: TRBV10-1
D gene: TRBD1
CDR3 DNA: TGCGCCAGCAGGCGACCGGGACAGGGGACCACCGGGGAGCTGTTTTTT
CDR3 protein: CASRRPGQGTTGELFF

clone size: -
J gene: TRBJ2-1
V gene: TRBV6-5
D gene: TRBD2
CDR3 DNA: TGTGCCAGCAGTTGGCGGGAGACTTACTACAATGAGCAGTTCTTC
CDR3 protein: CASSWRETYYNEQFF

clone size: -
J gene: TRBJ2-7
V gene: TRBV11-2
D gene: -
CDR3 DNA: TGTGCCAGCAGCTTACTCCCTCACTCCGAGCAGTACTTC
CDR3 protein: CASSLLPHSEQYF

clone size: -
J gene: TRBJ1-2
V gene: TRBV30
D gene: -
CDR3 DNA: TGTGCCTGGAGTGTAACCGCCGGGGGCTACACCTTC
CDR3 protein: CAWSVTAGGYTF

clone size: -
J gene: TRBJ1-5
V gene: TRBV6-1
D gene: -
CDR3 DNA: TGTGCCAGCAGTGATAGGGGGGGAAGGCGGAGCAATCAGCCCCAGCATTTT
CDR3 protein: CASSDRGGRRSNQPQHF

clone size: -
J gene: TRBJ2-2
V gene: TRBV7-6
D gene: TRBD1
CDR3 DNA: TGTGCCAGCAGCCCCAACAGGGGTTACACCGGGGAGCTGTTTTTT
CDR3 protein: CASSPNRGYTGELFF

clone size: -
J gene: TRBJ1-4
V gene: TRBV6-1
D gene: -
CDR3 DNA: TGTGCCAGCAGTGAATCAGAGGGCAGGGACAAGACCCTGTTTTTT
CDR3 protein: CASSESEGRDKTLFF

clone size: -
J gene: TRBJ2-5
V gene: TRBV11-2
D gene: TRBD2
CDR3 DNA: TGTGCCAGCAGCCACGGGACTAGCGGGAGGCAAATCCAAGAGACCCAGTACTTC
CDR3 protein: CASSHGTSGRQIQETQYF

clone size: -
J gene: TRBJ2-1
V gene: TRBV9
D gene: TRBD2
CDR3 DNA: TGTGCCAGCAGCGTTAAACTAGCGGGAGGAGAGCAGTTCTTC
CDR3 protein: CASSVKLAGGEQFF

clone size: -
J gene: TRBJ2-7
V gene: TRBV27
D gene: -
CDR3 DNA: TGTGCCAGCAGTTTTAGCGGCCCCTCCTACGAGCAGTACTTC
CDR3 protein: CASSFSGPSYEQYF